The sequence of this TCR beta chain was determined in a study of control samples from healthy donors and cancer patients. The ends lost 8 bases at V and 2 bases at J; junction bases unmatched: 20. Germline V CDR1 and CDR2: SNHLY, FYNNEI. The CDR3 covers 20 residues. Measured with immunoSEQ multiplex PCR; TCRdb has only the in-frame clones, and not every one. Of about 130,000 clones in the sample, 80% to 95% are singletons; the top ten hold approximately 6%. This receptor was obtained from a man between 18 and 29 years old in good health. Material: blood. This chain links TRBV2 with TRBJ2-5; 13 nucleotides match TRBD2. CDR3 residues: CASAWTPSTSGGAEQETQYF. CDR3 DNA: TGTGCCAGCGCCTGGACCCCCTCCACTAGCGGGGGGGCCGAACAAGAGACCCAGTACTTC.